The sequence of this TCR beta chain was determined in a study of memory CD4+ T cells and cytomegalovirus serostatus. Single viable CD3+CD4+CD8-CD45RO+ cells were sorted as the memory CD4+ T cells. CD4+ T cells were isolated by positive magnetic selection. Method: immunoSEQ multiplex PCR; TCRdb's copy keeps in-frame clones and lacks some. The sample holds tens of thousands of clones, about 76% seen once. Trimming pared 1 base from V and 7 bases from J, leaving 11 bases between. The CDR3 runs to 13 residues. CDR1 is MGHRA and CDR2 is YSYEKL in the germline V gene. The clonotype was recovered from an adult in good health and CMV-seronegative. The chain recombines TRBV4-1 with TRBJ2-7; D gene ambiguous. Sequenced: memory CD4+ T cells from blood. The CDR3: CASSQATGMEQYF. CDR3 DNA: TGCGCCAGCAGCCAAGCCACCGGAATGGAGCAGTACTTC.